This T cell receptor (beta chain) was obtained from a study of spatial heterogeneity in lung cancer. Study results and caveats: Intratumoral expanded alpha and beta TCR counts were found to track tumor mutation counts.

In the library, each TCR cDNA molecule bore its own unique molecular identifier. TCRdb fed the 5' RACE reads into MiXCR, producing one record per CDR3 protein. The table shows approximately 18,000 distinct CDR3 sequences, with approximately 5.8% occurring only once. This clonotype was seen repeatedly, ten times or more. No antigen is known for it. This beta chain came through as a stray read in a library set up for alpha chains, and its size says little. Indicated time point: sample taken at primary tumor resection. Material for sequencing was whole RNA from tumor, nontumor lung or frozen PBMC, left unsorted. The receptor comes from a female donor with early-stage non-small cell lung cancer. Sequenced material: lung tumor tissue, taken at surgery.

CDR3 in amino acids: CSASGLAGGLGKNIQYF. The CDR3 DNA reads TGCAGTGCTTCGGGACTAGCGGGAGGGCTGGGCAAAAACATTCAGTACTTC. The V gene is TRBV20-1, the J gene TRBJ2-4; 16 bases are shared with TRBD2. The CDR3 is 17 amino acids. Germline V gives CDR1 DFQATT, CDR2 SNEGSKA (reference sequence). The V segment lost 5 bases and the J segment 3 bases; nucleotides outside the gene matches: 7.